Listed below are T cell receptor beta chains from one sample, sequenced in a study of T cells in Graves' hyperthyroidism and ophthalmopathy. TCRdb reprocessed the multiplex PCR reads via MiXCR and lists one record per CDR3 protein. Among around 620,000 distinct CDR3 sequences listed, around 46% were seen once. The sample consisted of peripheral blood or thyroid tissue (not recorded which). These receptors were taken from an adult woman with Graves' disease, either hyperthyroidism or ophthalmopathy (not recorded which). The CDR3 runs from the conserved cysteine through the conserved F or W. D genes are given only for firm matches. The listing skips clone size in some rows; elsewhere it reads once, few, many or a size class.

abundance: many
d_gene: .
j_gene: TRBJ1-5
v_gene: TRBV20-1
CDR3aa: CSARPDSNQPQHF
CDR3nt: TGCAGTGCTAGACCTGATAGCAATCAGCCCCAGCATTTT

abundance: .
d_gene: .
j_gene: TRBJ1-1
v_gene: TRBV7-2
CDR3aa: CASSSGAEMNTEAFF
CDR3nt: TGTGCCAGCAGCTCCGGGGCGGAGATGAACACTGAAGCTTTCTTT

abundance: many
d_gene: TRBD1
j_gene: TRBJ2-7
v_gene: TRBV7-2
CDR3aa: CASSYRDRGSYEQYF
CDR3nt: TGTGCCAGCAGCTACCGGGACAGGGGATCCTACGAGCAGTACTTC

abundance: many
d_gene: TRBD1
j_gene: TRBJ2-7
v_gene: TRBV20-1
CDR3aa: CSANARTGTYEQYF
CDR3nt: TGCAGTGCCAACGCTAGGACAGGAACCTACGAGCAGTACTTC

abundance: many
d_gene: TRBD1
j_gene: TRBJ1-2
v_gene: TRBV20-1
CDR3aa: CSFTKGAQGGYTF
CDR3nt: TGCAGTTTTACCAAGGGGGCGCAAGGTGGCTACACCTTC

abundance: many
d_gene: .
j_gene: TRBJ1-5
v_gene: TRBV6-6
CDR3aa: CASSGGGGEDSNQPQHF
CDR3nt: TGTGCCAGCAGTGGGGGCGGGGGGGAGGATAGCAATCAGCCCCAGCATTTT

abundance: .
d_gene: .
j_gene: TRBJ2-7
v_gene: TRBV5-1
CDR3aa: CASSYNRNTEQYF
CDR3nt: TGCGCCAGCAGCTACAACAGGAACACCGAGCAGTACTTC

abundance: many
d_gene: .
j_gene: TRBJ1-2
v_gene: TRBV2
CDR3aa: CASSLLNYGYTF
CDR3nt: TGTGCCAGCAGCCTACTTAACTATGGCTACACCTTC

abundance: many
d_gene: TRBD2
j_gene: TRBJ2-7
v_gene: TRBV7-8
CDR3aa: CASLTGLADSLLDEQYF
CDR3nt: TGTGCCAGCCTGACGGGACTAGCGGATTCCCTCCTTGACGAGCAGTACTTC

abundance: .
d_gene: .
j_gene: TRBJ2-1
v_gene: TRBV4-1
CDR3aa: CASSQDPGEVNEQFF
CDR3nt: TGTGCCAGCAGCCAAGATCCTGGCGAAGTCAATGAGCAGTTCTTC

abundance: .
d_gene: .
j_gene: TRBJ1-5
v_gene: TRBV10-3
CDR3aa: CAISDPRGTFSNQPQHF
CDR3nt: TGTGCCATCAGTGACCCTAGGGGAACCTTTAGCAATCAGCCCCAGCATTTT

abundance: .
d_gene: .
j_gene: TRBJ2-7
v_gene: TRBV5-6
CDR3aa: CASSFWTHYEQYF
CDR3nt: TGTGCCAGCAGCTTTTGGACCCACTACGAGCAGTACTTC

abundance: many
d_gene: .
j_gene: TRBJ1-5
v_gene: TRBV11-2
CDR3aa: CASSKAAVTQPQHF
CDR3nt: TGTGCCAGCAGCAAGGCGGCGGTGACGCAGCCCCAGCATTTT

abundance: .
d_gene: .
j_gene: TRBJ2-2
v_gene: TRBV6-5
CDR3aa: CASSYEASGELFF
CDR3nt: TGTGCCAGCAGTTACGAGGCTAGCGGGGAGCTGTTTTTT

abundance: many
d_gene: .
j_gene: TRBJ2-7
v_gene: TRBV7-9
CDR3aa: CASRTRAGNKSEGPYEQYF
CDR3nt: TGTGCCAGCAGAACGCGAGCGGGTAATAAGAGTGAAGGGCCCTACGAGCAGTACTTC

abundance: .
d_gene: TRBD1
j_gene: TRBJ1-2
v_gene: TRBV7-9
CDR3aa: CASICLAGTVNYGYTF
CDR3nt: TGTGCCAGCATCTGCCTTGCAGGGACAGTAAACTATGGCTACACCTTC

abundance: few
d_gene: .
j_gene: TRBJ1-6
v_gene: TRBV28
CDR3aa: CASSLTVQPLHF
CDR3nt: TGTGCCAGCAGTTTGACAGTGCAACCCCTCCACTTT

abundance: many
d_gene: .
j_gene: TRBJ2-5
v_gene: TRBV6-5
CDR3aa: CASSYRGPGTQYF
CDR3nt: TGTGCCAGCAGTTACCGTGGCCCAGGGACCCAGTACTTC

abundance: many
d_gene: TRBD1
j_gene: TRBJ1-2
v_gene: TRBV20-1
CDR3aa: CSAKGTADRVTNYGYTF
CDR3nt: TGCAGTGCTAAGGGGACCGCGGACAGGGTGACCAACTATGGCTACACCTTC

abundance: .
d_gene: .
j_gene: TRBJ2-5
v_gene: TRBV10-3
CDR3aa: CAIRPQDQETQYF
CDR3nt: TGTGCCATCAGGCCACAGGACCAAGAGACCCAGTACTTC

abundance: many
d_gene: .
j_gene: TRBJ2-7
v_gene: TRBV7-9
CDR3aa: CASSDVNRVSHEQYF
CDR3nt: TGTGCCAGCAGCGACGTCAACAGGGTATCCCACGAGCAGTACTTC

abundance: many
d_gene: .
j_gene: TRBJ1-1
v_gene: TRBV7-9
CDR3aa: CASSLRGRGPTEAFF
CDR3nt: TGTGCCAGCAGCCTAAGGGGCCGGGGGCCCACTGAAGCTTTCTTT

abundance: .
d_gene: .
j_gene: TRBJ2-5
v_gene: TRBV20-1
CDR3aa: CSAPGLGGMKTQYF
CDR3nt: TGCAGTGCCCCGGGCCTAGGAGGGATGAAGACCCAGTACTTC

abundance: .
d_gene: .
j_gene: TRBJ2-2
v_gene: TRBV7-2
CDR3aa: CASSPGLRTPGSCFF
CDR3nt: .

abundance: few
d_gene: TRBD1
j_gene: TRBJ2-5
v_gene: TRBV7-4
CDR3aa: CASSLAGTEETQYF
CDR3nt: TGTGCCAGCAGCTTAGCGGGGACAGAAGAGACCCAGTACTTC

abundance: .
d_gene: .
j_gene: TRBJ2-7
v_gene: TRBV5-1
CDR3aa: CASSLTGKSDSYEQYF
CDR3nt: TGCGCCAGCAGCTTGACCGGGAAATCCGACTCCTACGAGCAGTACTTC

abundance: .
d_gene: .
j_gene: TRBJ2-5
v_gene: TRBV6-6
CDR3aa: CASSHGGGLETQYF
CDR3nt: TGTGCCAGCAGTCATGGAGGGGGTCTAGAGACCCAGTACTTC

abundance: many
d_gene: .
j_gene: TRBJ2-7
v_gene: TRBV29-1
CDR3aa: CSVERGGDEQYF
CDR3nt: TGCAGCGTTGAAAGAGGCGGGGACGAGCAGTACTTC

abundance: few
d_gene: .
j_gene: TRBJ2-2
v_gene: TRBV6-1
CDR3aa: CASTRRANTGELFF
CDR3nt: TGTGCCAGCACCCGTCGGGCGAACACCGGGGAGCTGTTTTTT

abundance: few
d_gene: .
j_gene: TRBJ1-5
v_gene: TRBV7-8
CDR3aa: CASSLVSSSNQPQHF
CDR3nt: TGTGCCAGCAGCTTAGTATCCAGCAGCAATCAGCCCCAGCATTTT

abundance: many
d_gene: TRBD1
j_gene: TRBJ2-2
v_gene: TRBV7-2
CDR3aa: CASSKLPGQGGELFF
CDR3nt: TGTGCCAGCAGCAAATTACCGGGACAGGGCGGGGAGCTGTTTTTT

abundance: .
d_gene: .
j_gene: TRBJ2-3
v_gene: TRBV9
CDR3aa: CASSTRTDTQYF
CDR3nt: TGTGCCAGCAGCACCCGCACAGATACGCAGTATTTT

abundance: .
d_gene: TRBD2
j_gene: TRBJ2-7
v_gene: TRBV7-9
CDR3aa: CASSWSGGSSYEQYF
CDR3nt: TGTGCCAGCAGCTGGAGTGGCGGGAGCTCCTACGAGCAGTACTTC

abundance: .
d_gene: .
j_gene: TRBJ2-7
v_gene: TRBV6-5
CDR3aa: CASSDKSVGAEDEQYF
CDR3nt: TGTGCCAGCAGTGATAAGTCCGTGGGAGCGGAGGACGAGCAGTACTTC

abundance: few
d_gene: TRBD1
j_gene: TRBJ1-2
v_gene: TRBV15
CDR3aa: CATSSLQGIGYTF
CDR3nt: TGTGCCACCAGCAGTCTACAGGGGATTGGCTACACCTTC